This T cell receptor (beta chain) was captured by sequencing in a study of cytomegalovirus exposure and HLA in healthy donors. Study-wide results and caveats: Later analysis identified a missense DCLRE1C variant that was linked to TCR beta V- and J-gene trimming. Most likely, a cluster of highly shared sequence variants arose as a sequencing artifact.

On this clone itself: The target antigen is unknown.

The germline CDR1 and CDR2 sequences are SGDLS and YYNGEE. The CDR3 is 16 residues long. Trimming took 6 bases from V and 4 from J, leaving 19 bases between them. A multiplex PCR was run with 60 Vbeta primers and 13 Jbeta primers. Libraries were prepared by immunoSEQ multiplex PCR; TCRdb keeps only in-frame clonotypes and omits some of them. This sample has 100,000 or so clones, with about 85% found just once. At sampling all donors were nominally healthy, likely with unrecorded immune exposures. The TCR sequence derives from a man younger than 45 in good health and CMV-seronegative. The specimen was PBMCs. This sequence joins TRBV9 and TRBJ2-2; D might be TRBD2 (6 bases). CDR3 in amino acids: CASNSPEGPVTGELFF. CDR3 sequence (DNA): TGTGCCAGCAACTCGCCGGAGGGACCGGTCACCGGGGAGCTGTTTTTT.